This TCR beta chain was identified during a study of blood T cell repertoires in COVID-19. Turning to the study itself: Both acute and convalescent COVID-19 samples were obtained from the United States, Italy and Spain. Sources were T cells, B-cell-depleted T cells, or PBMCs; the material itself was cDNA or gDNA.

In the original processing: Quantification of nucleated cells was approximated via reference gene primer amplification. Method: immunoSEQ multiplex PCR; TCRdb's copy keeps in-frame clones and lacks some. The V and J calls and clone size were taken over from that table, and D and trimming were inferred from the DNA. This table holds more than 200,000 clones, about nine tenths found once. The CDR3 is made up of 16 amino acids. Germline V gene lookup returns CDR1 KGHSH and CDR2 LQKENI. The V and J ends lost 3 bases and 9 bases, in that order; junction bases with no gene match: 10. The chain recombines TRBV18 with TRBJ2-4; TRBD1 matches at 11 bases. The receptor comes from a man in his 70s with acute or convalescent COVID-19. The sample taken for sequencing was peripheral blood. The DNA of the CDR3 is TGTGCCAGCTCACCGTGGACAGGGGGCGACGGAGGCATTCAGTACTTC. Residues: CASSPWTGGDGGIQYF.